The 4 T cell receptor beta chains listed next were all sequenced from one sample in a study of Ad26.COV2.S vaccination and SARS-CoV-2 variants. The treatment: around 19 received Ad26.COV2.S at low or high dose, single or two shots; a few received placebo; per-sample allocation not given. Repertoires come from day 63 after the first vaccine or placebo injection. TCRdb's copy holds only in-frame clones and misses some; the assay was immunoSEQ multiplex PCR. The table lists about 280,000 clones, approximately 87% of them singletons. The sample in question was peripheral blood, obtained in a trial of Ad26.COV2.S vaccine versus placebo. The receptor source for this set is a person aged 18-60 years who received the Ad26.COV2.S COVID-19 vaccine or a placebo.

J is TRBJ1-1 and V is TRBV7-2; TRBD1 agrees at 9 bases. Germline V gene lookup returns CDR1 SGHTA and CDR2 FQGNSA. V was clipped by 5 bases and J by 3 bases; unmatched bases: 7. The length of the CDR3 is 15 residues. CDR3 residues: CASSPRRDRDTEAFF. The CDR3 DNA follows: TGTGCCAGCAGCCCTCGACGGGACAGGGACACTGAAGCTTTCTTT.

The DNA for the CDR3 is TGTGCCAGCATCCGCACCGGGGGCGCGGGTGAAAAACTGTTTTTT. Amino acids: CASIRTGGAGEKLFF. V is TRBV7-9 and J is TRBJ1-4; D might be TRBD1 (6 bases). The germline V and J ends were trimmed by 7 bases and 7 bases, with 19 bases remaining between them. The CDR3 has 15 residues. Germline loops: CDR1 SEHNR, CDR2 FQNEAQ (reference sequence).

CDR3 amino acids: CASSSDLGWDTQYF. In DNA form, the CDR3 reads TGTGCCAGCAGTTCCGATTTAGGGTGGGATACGCAGTATTTT. The rearrangement uses TRBV6-5 and TRBJ2-3; D remains ambiguous. This CDR3 contains 14 residues. Germline V gene lookup returns CDR1 MNHEY and CDR2 SVGAGI. V shed 4 bases and J shed 6 bases, with 14 bases lying between them.

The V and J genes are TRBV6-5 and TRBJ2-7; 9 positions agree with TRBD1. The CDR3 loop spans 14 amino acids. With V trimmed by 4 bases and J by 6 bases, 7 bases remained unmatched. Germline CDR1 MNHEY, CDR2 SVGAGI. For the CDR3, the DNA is TGTGCCAGCAGTTGGGGACAGGGAGTTTTCGAGCAGTACTTC. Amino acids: CASSWGQGVFEQYF.